Listed below are T cell receptor beta chains from one sample, sequenced in a study of a mutant IDH1 vaccine in newly diagnosed glioma. Their antigens remain unidentified. The repertoire was sequenced with immunoSEQ multiplex PCR; TCRdb's copy has only in-frame clones and lacks some. In the table there are some 42,000 clones, 75% to 90% of which are singletons. Sample: PBMCs, taken from a glioma patient whose treatment included an IDH1 peptide vaccine. These receptors were taken from a man in his forties with glioma. The CDR3 runs from the conserved cysteine through the conserved F or W. D genes are given only for firm matches.

CDR3aa: CASSPPGQGASGTEAFF; CDR3nt: TGTGCCAGCTCACCACCGGGACAGGGGGCTTCGGGGACTGAAGCTTTCTTT; d_gene: TRBD1; v_gene: TRBV18; j_gene: TRBJ1-1
CDR3aa: CASNRQGSPKAYEQYF; CDR3nt: TGTGCCAGCAACAGACAGGGTAGCCCGAAGGCCTACGAGCAGTACTTC; d_gene: TRBD1; v_gene: TRBV9; j_gene: TRBJ2-7
CDR3aa: CASRSPSGIYLGYTF; CDR3nt: TGTGCCAGCAGATCGCCCTCGGGGATCTATTTGGGCTACACCTTC; d_gene: NA; v_gene: TRBV2; j_gene: TRBJ1-2
CDR3aa: CAISERQFEGGYTF; CDR3nt: TGTGCCATCAGTGAGCGGCAGTTCGAGGGAGGCTACACCTTC; d_gene: NA; v_gene: TRBV10-3; j_gene: TRBJ1-2
CDR3aa: CASRFDEPYGYTF; CDR3nt: TGTGCCAGCAGATTTGACGAACCTTATGGCTACACCTTC; d_gene: NA; v_gene: TRBV7-9; j_gene: TRBJ1-2
CDR3aa: CASSLDPSWDEQYF; CDR3nt: TGTGCCAGCAGCTTAGATCCATCCTGGGACGAGCAGTACTTC; d_gene: NA; v_gene: TRBV11-1; j_gene: TRBJ2-7
CDR3aa: CASSQDLTIAGGPYEQYF; CDR3nt: TGCGCCAGCAGCCAAGACCTAACCATAGCGGGAGGCCCCTACGAGCAGTACTTC; d_gene: TRBD2; v_gene: TRBV4-3; j_gene: TRBJ2-7
CDR3aa: CATSIEIGGFQETQYF; CDR3nt: TGTGCCACCAGCATAGAGATAGGTGGCTTCCAAGAGACCCAGTACTTC; d_gene: NA; v_gene: TRBV15; j_gene: TRBJ2-5
CDR3aa: CASSPEGGRWETQYF; CDR3nt: TGCGCCAGCAGCCCCGAGGGGGGGCGGTGGGAGACCCAGTACTTC; d_gene: NA; v_gene: TRBV5-1; j_gene: TRBJ2-5
CDR3aa: CASSLFGGMGTEAFF; CDR3nt: TGTGCCAGCAGTTTATTTGGGGGAATGGGCACTGAAGCTTTCTTT; d_gene: NA; v_gene: TRBV27; j_gene: TRBJ1-1
CDR3aa: CASSRVGRNEKLFF; CDR3nt: TGTGCCAGCAGTCGAGTGGGGAGGAATGAAAAACTGTTTTTT; d_gene: NA; v_gene: TRBV6-1; j_gene: TRBJ1-4